These T cell receptor beta chains were read from a single sample in a study of beta chain features in type 1 diabetes. Clones were sequenced by immunoSEQ multiplex PCR, and TCRdb holds only the in-frame ones, with some missing. The table lists roughly 230,000 clones, 9.6% of them singletons. Input material: naive CD4+ T cells from blood. Source of these receptors: a woman aged 18 to 35 in good health. Each CDR3 is given with its conserved first and last residue. Fields, in order: V gene, J gene, clone size, D gene, CDR3 protein, CDR3 DNA. The D gene is left open where the match is weak. Only part of the rows carry a size: once, few, many, or a class if the clone is expanded.

V gene: TRBV30
J gene: TRBJ1-2
clone size: .
D gene: .
CDR3 protein: CAWHRSRGYTF
CDR3 DNA: TGTGCCTGGCACCGGTCCCGTGGCTACACCTTC

V gene: TRBV7-2
J gene: TRBJ2-3
clone size: .
D gene: TRBD2
CDR3 protein: CASSLGGGPDTQYF
CDR3 DNA: TGTGCCAGCAGCCTTGGCGGGGGTCCAGATACGCAGTATTTT

V gene: TRBV5-4
J gene: TRBJ1-2
clone size: few
D gene: .
CDR3 protein: CASSGNRDSNYGYTF
CDR3 DNA: TGTGCCAGCAGCGGAAACAGGGATTCTAACTATGGCTACACCTTC

V gene: TRBV27
J gene: TRBJ1-5
clone size: few
D gene: .
CDR3 protein: CASSLQVSNQPQHF
CDR3 DNA: TGTGCCAGCAGTTTACAGGTTAGCAATCAGCCCCAGCATTTT

V gene: TRBV11-2
J gene: TRBJ2-5
clone size: few
D gene: TRBD2
CDR3 protein: CASSSHLAGGETQYF
CDR3 DNA: TGTGCCAGCAGCTCCCATCTAGCGGGAGGAGAGACCCAGTACTTC

V gene: TRBV28
J gene: TRBJ2-4
clone size: .
D gene: .
CDR3 protein: CASSFRGNIQYF
CDR3 DNA: TGTGCCAGCAGTTTTCGGGGGAACATTCAGTACTTC

V gene: TRBV29-1
J gene: TRBJ2-7
clone size: .
D gene: TRBD2
CDR3 protein: CSGGGLYEQYF
CDR3 DNA: TGCAGCGGCGGGGGGCTCTACGAGCAGTACTTC

V gene: TRBV5-1
J gene: TRBJ2-1
clone size: .
D gene: TRBD2
CDR3 protein: CASSSGLAGADNEQFF
CDR3 DNA: TGCGCCAGCAGCTCAGGACTAGCGGGAGCTGACAATGAGCAGTTCTTC

V gene: TRBV11-2
J gene: TRBJ1-2
clone size: few
D gene: .
CDR3 protein: CASSPQLDYTF
CDR3 DNA: TGTGCCAGCAGCCCCCAGCTAGACTACACCTTC

V gene: TRBV11-1
J gene: TRBJ2-7
clone size: .
D gene: .
CDR3 protein: CASSLVSTGPYEQYF
CDR3 DNA: TGTGCCAGCAGCTTAGTCAGTACGGGTCCCTACGAGCAGTACTTC

V gene: TRBV19
J gene: TRBJ1-2
clone size: .
D gene: .
CDR3 protein: CASSLPGQNYGYTF
CDR3 DNA: TGTGCCAGTAGCCTCCCTGGACAGAACTATGGCTACACCTTC

V gene: TRBV2
J gene: TRBJ1-2
clone size: .
D gene: .
CDR3 protein: CASSELDYGYTF
CDR3 DNA: TGTGCCAGCAGTGAGTTAGACTATGGCTACACCTTC